The sequence of this TCR beta chain was determined in a study of T cells in localized non-small cell lung cancer. Notes on the study in general: Across samples, adjacent lung featured a median approximately 60 of the top 100 tumor clones.

The assay was immunoSEQ multiplex PCR, and TCRdb's table has in-frame clones only and misses some. The table has roughly 35,000 clones, about 83% seen once. Trimming took 9 bases from V and 0 from J, leaving 27 bases between them. CDR1 and CDR2 (germline): SGHTA, FQGNSA. This CDR3 spans 18 amino acids. As concerns this clone: Its cognate antigen is unknown.

Specimen: peripheral blood, collected before any cancer treatment. This chain joins TRBV7-2 and TRBJ2-7, with unresolved D. This clonotype originated in a woman aged 35 to 70 with stage I lung adenocarcinoma. The CDR3 DNA follows: TGTGCCAGAGAAAACCAGGTTGGGCTGGGCTTGAACTCCTACGAGCAGTACTTC. Amino acid sequence: CARENQVGLGLNSYEQYF.